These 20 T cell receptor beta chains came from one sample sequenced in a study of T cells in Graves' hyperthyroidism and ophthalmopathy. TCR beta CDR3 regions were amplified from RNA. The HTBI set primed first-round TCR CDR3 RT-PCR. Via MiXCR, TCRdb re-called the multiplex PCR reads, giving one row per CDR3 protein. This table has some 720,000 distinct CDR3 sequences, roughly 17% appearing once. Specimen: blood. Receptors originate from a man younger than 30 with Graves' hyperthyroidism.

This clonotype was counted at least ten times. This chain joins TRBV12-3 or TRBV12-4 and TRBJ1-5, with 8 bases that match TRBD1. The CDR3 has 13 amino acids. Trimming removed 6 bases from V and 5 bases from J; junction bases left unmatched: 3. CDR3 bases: TGTGCCAGCAGCGGACAGGGCGATCAGCCCCAGCATTTT. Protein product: CASSGQGDQPQHF.

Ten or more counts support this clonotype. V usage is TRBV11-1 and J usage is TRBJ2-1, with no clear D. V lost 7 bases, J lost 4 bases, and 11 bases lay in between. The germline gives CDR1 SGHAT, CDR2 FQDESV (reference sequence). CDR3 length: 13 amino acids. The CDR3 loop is CASTIRDYNEQFF. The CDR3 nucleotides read TGTGCCAGCACGATTAGAGATTACAATGAGCAGTTCTTC. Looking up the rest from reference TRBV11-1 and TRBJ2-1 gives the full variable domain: EAEVAQSPRYKITEKSQAVAFWCDPISGHATLYWYRQILGQGPELLVQFQDESVVDDSQLPKDRFSAERLKGVDSTLKIQPAELGDSAMYLCASTIRDYNEQFFGPGTRLTVL.

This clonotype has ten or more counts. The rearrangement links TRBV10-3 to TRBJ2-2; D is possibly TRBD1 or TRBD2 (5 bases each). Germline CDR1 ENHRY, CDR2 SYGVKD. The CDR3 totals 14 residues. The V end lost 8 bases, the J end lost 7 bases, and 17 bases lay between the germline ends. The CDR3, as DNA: TGTGCCATCGCCAGGGTAGCGACTCGCGGGGAGCTGTTTTTT. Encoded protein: CAIARVATRGELFF.

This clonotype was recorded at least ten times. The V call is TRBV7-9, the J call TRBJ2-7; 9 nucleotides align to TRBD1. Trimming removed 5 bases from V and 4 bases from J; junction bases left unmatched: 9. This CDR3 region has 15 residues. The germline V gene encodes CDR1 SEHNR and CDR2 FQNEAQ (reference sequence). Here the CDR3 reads CASSPRDRVSYEQYF. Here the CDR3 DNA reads TGTGCCAGCAGCCCCCGGGACAGGGTTTCTTACGAGCAGTACTTC.

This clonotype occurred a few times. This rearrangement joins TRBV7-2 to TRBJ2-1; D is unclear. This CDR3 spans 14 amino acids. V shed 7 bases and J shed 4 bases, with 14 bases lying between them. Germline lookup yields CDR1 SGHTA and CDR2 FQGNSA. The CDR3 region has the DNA TGTGCCAGCACCCCGGTTTGGGCGTACAATGAGCAGTTCTTC. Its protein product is CASTPVWAYNEQFF.

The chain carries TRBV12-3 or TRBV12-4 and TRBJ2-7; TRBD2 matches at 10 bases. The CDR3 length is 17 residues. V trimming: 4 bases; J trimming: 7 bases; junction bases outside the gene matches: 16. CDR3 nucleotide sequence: TGTGCCAGCAGTTCCCCGTGGCTAGCGGGAGTGCCGCGGGAGCAGTACTTC. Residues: CASSSPWLAGVPREQYF.

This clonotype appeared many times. CDR3 protein: CASSRGLAATRSYNEQFF. The CDR3 coding sequence is TGTGCCAGCAGCAGGGGACTAGCGGCTACTCGCTCCTACAATGAGCAGTTCTTC. V usage is TRBV11-2 and J usage is TRBJ2-1; 11 bases map to TRBD2. V trimming: 5 bases; J trimming: 0 bases; junction bases outside the gene matches: 9. Germline CDR1 reads SGHAT; CDR2 reads FQNNGV. CDR3 size: 18 residues.

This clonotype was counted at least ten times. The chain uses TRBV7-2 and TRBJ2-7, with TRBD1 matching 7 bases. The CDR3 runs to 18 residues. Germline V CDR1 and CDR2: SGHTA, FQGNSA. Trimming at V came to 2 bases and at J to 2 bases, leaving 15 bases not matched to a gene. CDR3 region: CASSLSPSTGTIAYEQYF. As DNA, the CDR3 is TGTGCCAGCAGCTTATCCCCATCGACAGGGACGATCGCCTACGAGCAGTACTTC.

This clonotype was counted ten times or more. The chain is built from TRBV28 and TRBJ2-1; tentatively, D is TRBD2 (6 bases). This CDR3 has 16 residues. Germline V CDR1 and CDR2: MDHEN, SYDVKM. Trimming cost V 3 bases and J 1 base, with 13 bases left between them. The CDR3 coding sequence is TGTGCCAGCAGTTTGCCCGGCGGGACTTCCTACAATGAGCAGTTCTTC. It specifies CASSLPGGTSYNEQFF.

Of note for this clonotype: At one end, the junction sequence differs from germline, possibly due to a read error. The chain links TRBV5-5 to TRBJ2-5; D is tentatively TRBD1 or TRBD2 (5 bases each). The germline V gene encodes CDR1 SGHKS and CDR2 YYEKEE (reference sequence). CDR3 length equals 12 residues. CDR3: CASGLRGETQYF. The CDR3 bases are TGTGCCAGCGGCTTGAGGGGAGAGACCCAGTACTTC.

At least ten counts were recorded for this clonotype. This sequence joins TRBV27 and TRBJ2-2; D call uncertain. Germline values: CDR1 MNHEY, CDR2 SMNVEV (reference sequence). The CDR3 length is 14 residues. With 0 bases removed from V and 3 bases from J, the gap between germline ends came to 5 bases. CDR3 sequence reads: CASSLSYHTGELFF. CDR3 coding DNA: TGTGCCAGCAGTTTATCCTACCACACCGGGGAGCTGTTTTTT.

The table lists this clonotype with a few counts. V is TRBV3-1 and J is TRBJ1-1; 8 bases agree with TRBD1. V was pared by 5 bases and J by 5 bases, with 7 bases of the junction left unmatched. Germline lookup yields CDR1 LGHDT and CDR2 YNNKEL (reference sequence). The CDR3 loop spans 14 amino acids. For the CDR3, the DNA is TGTGCCAGCAGCAATGTACAGGGGGAAACTGAAGCTTTCTTT. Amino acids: CASSNVQGETEAFF.

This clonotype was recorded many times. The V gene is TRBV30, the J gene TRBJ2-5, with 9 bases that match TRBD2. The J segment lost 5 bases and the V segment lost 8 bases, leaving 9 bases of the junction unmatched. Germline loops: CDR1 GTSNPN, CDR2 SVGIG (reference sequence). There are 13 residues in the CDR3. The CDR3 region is CAQALAGRETQYF. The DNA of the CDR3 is TGTGCCCAGGCCCTAGCGGGACGGGAGACCCAGTACTTC.

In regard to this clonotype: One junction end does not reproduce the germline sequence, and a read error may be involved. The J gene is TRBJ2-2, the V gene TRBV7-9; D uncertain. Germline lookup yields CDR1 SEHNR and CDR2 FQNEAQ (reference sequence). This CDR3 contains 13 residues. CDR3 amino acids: CASTLRDTGELFF. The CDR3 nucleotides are TGTGCCAGCACCTTAAGAGACACCGGGGAGCTGTTTTTT.

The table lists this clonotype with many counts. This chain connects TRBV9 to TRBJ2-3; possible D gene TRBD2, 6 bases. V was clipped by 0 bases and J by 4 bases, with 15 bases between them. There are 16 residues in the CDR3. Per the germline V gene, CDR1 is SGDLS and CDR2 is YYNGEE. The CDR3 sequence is CASSVAGTGVADTQYF. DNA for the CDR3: TGTGCCAGCAGCGTAGCGGGGACGGGGGTCGCAGATACGCAGTATTTT.

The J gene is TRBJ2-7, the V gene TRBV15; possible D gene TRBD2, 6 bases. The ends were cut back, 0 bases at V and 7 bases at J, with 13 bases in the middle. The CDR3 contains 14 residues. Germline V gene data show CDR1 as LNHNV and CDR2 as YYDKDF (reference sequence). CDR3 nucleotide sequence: TGTGCCACCAGCAGAGATCGAGGGGCGGGGGAGCAGTACTTC. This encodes CATSRDRGAGEQYF.

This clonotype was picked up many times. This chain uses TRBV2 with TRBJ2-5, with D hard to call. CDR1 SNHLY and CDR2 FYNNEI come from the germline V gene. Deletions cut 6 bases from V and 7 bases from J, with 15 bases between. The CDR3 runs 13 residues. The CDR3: CASREMDGRTQYF. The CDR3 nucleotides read TGTGCCAGCAGAGAGATGGACGGAAGGACCCAGTACTTC.

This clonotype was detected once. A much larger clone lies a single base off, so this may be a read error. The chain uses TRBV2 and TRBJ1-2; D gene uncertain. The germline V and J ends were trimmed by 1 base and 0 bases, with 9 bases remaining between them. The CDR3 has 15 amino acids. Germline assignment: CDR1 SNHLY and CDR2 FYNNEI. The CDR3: CASSEVSVSNYGYTF. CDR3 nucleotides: TGTGCCAGCAGTGAAGTGTCGGTTTCTAACTATGGCTACACCTTC.

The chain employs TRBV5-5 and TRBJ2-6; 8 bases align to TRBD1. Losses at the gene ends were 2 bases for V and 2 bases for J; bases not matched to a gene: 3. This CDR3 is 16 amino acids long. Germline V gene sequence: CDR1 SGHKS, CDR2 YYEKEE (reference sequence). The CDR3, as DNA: TGTGCCAGCAGCTTATACAGGGGGGCTGGGGCCAACGTCCTGACTTTC. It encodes CASSLYRGAGANVLTF.

The CDR3, as DNA: TGTGCCAGCAGTTTACAGTTAGTAGCGGGAGGGCCTGGCACCGGGGAGCTGTTTTTT. Translated, it gives CASSLQLVAGGPGTGELFF. This sequence joins TRBV12-3 or TRBV12-4 and TRBJ2-2, with 11 bases fitting TRBD2. The CDR3 is 19 amino acids. The V and J ends lost 2 bases and 4 bases, in that order; junction bases with no gene match: 12.